This T cell receptor (beta chain) appears in the sequencing data of a study of cytomegalovirus exposure and HLA in healthy donors. Trimming took 4 bases from V and 4 from J, leaving 17 bases between them. The germline V gene encodes CDR1 MNHEY and CDR2 SVGAGI. The CDR3 consists of 15 residues. 13 Jbeta primers and 60 Vbeta primers were used for the PCR. Repertoires were generated with immunoSEQ multiplex PCR, while TCRdb's copy carries only in-frame clones and drops some. The table shows about 57,000 clones, with more than 65% occurring only once. V is TRBV6-5 and J is TRBJ2-7, with no clear D. This receptor was obtained from a woman in her forties or fifties in good health and CMV-seronegative. The specimen was PBMCs. The CDR3 loop reads CASSSPPPEQYEQYF. Here the CDR3 DNA reads TGTGCCAGCAGTTCCCCTCCCCCGGAGCAATACGAGCAGTACTTC.